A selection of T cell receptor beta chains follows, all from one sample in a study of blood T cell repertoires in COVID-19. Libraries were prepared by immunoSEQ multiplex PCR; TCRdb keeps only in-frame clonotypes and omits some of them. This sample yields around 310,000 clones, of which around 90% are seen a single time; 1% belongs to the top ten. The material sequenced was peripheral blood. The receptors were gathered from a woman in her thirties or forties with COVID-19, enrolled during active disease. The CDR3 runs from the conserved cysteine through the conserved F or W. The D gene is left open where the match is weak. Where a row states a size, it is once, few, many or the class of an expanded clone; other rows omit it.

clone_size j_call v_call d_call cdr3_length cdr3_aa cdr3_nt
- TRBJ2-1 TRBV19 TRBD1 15 CASSIPRDRENEQFF TGTGCCAGTAGTATCCCTAGGGACAGGGAGAATGAGCAGTTCTTC
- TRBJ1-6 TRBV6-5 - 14 CATLTGSYNSPLHF TGTGCCACCTTGACAGGCTCCTATAATTCACCCCTCCACTTT
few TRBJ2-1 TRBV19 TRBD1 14 CASGGQGSYNEQFF TGTGCCAGTGGAGGACAGGGGTCCTACAATGAGCAGTTCTTC
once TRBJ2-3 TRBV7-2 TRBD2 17 CASSLDPLAGGKNTQYF TGTGCCAGCAGCTTAGATCCACTAGCGGGAGGGAAGAATACGCAATATTTT
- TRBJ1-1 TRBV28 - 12 CASSFQVLEAFF TGTGCCAGCAGTTTCCAGGTCCTTGAAGCTTTCTTT
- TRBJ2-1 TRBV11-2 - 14 CASSTLPGMYEQFF TGTGCCAGCAGCACTTTACCAGGGATGTATGAGCAGTTCTTC
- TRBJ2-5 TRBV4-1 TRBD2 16 CASSHTSGGALETQYF TGCGCCAGCAGCCATACTAGCGGGGGGGCCCTTGAGACCCAGTACTTC
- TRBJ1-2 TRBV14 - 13 CASSQGTAYGYTF TGTGCCAGCAGCCAAGGGACAGCGTACGGCTACACCTTC
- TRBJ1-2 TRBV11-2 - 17 CASSPRRLEVNNYGYTF TGTGCCAGCAGCCCCCGCCGCTTGGAGGTTAATAACTATGGCTACACCTTC
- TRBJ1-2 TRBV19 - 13 CASSMRASEGYTF TGTGCCAGTAGTATGAGGGCCTCTGAAGGCTACACCTTC
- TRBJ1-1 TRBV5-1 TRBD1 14 CASSWDRVNTEAFF TGCGCCAGCAGCTGGGACAGGGTGAACACTGAAGCTTTCTTT
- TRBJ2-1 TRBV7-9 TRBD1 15 CASSSRTGIYNEQFF TGTGCCAGCAGTTCCCGGACAGGGATCTACAATGAGCAGTTCTTC
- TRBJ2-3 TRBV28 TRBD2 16 CASSLVAGGYTDTQYF TGTGCCAGCAGTCTAGTAGCGGGGGGATACACAGATACGCAGTATTTT
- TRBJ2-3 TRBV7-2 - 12 CASSEGGYTQYF TGTGCCAGCAGCGAAGGAGGCTATACGCAGTATTTT
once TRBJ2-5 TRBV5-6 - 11 CASSRRETQYF TGTGCCAGCAGCAGGAGAGAGACCCAGTACTTC
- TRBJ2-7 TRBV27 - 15 CASSSRLVNSYEQYF TGTGCCAGCAGTTCGCGCCTGGTCAACTCCTACGAGCAGTACTTC
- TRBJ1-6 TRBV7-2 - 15 CASTPRGNYNSPLHF TGTGCCAGCACTCCCAGGGGCAACTATAATTCACCCCTCCACTTT
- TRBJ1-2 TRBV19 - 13 CASSIGAGEGYTF TGTGCCAGTAGTATAGGGGCAGGGGAAGGCTACACCTTC
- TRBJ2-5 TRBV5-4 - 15 CASSSPTRDQETQYF TGTGCCAGCAGCTCCCCCACTAGAGACCAAGAGACCCAGTACTTC
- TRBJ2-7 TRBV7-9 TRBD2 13 CASSFREAYEQYF TGTGCCAGCAGCTTCCGGGAGGCCTACGAGCAGTACTTC
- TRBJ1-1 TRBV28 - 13 CASSLRDSSEAFF TGTGCCAGCAGTTTGCGAGACTCTTCTGAAGCTTTCTTT
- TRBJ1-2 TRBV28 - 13 CASSLSGGRGYTF TGTGCCAGCAGTTTATCGGGGGGAAGGGGCTACACCTTC
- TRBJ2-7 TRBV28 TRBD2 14 CASRNGLGFNEQYF TGTGCCAGCAGGAACGGACTAGGTTTCAACGAGCAGTACTTC
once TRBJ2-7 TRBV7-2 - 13 CASSLLQVYEQYF TGTGCCAGCAGCCTCTTGCAGGTCTACGAGCAGTACTTC
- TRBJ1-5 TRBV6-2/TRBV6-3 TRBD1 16 CASSRPGQGQGQPQHF TGTGCCAGCAGTAGGCCGGGACAGGGCCAAGGTCAGCCCCAGCATTTT
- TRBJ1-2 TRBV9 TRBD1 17 CASSLSPRAGGDYGYTF TGTGCCAGCAGCCTCTCCCCCCGGGCAGGGGGTGACTATGGCTACACCTTC
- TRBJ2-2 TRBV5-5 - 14 CASSLQANTGELFF TGTGCCAGCAGCTTACAGGCGAACACCGGGGAGCTGTTTTTT
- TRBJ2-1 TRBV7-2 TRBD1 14 CASSLGGTGVEQFF TGTGCCAGCAGCTTAGGCGGGACAGGGGTTGAGCAGTTCTTC
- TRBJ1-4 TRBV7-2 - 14 CASSLDSNNEKLFF TGTGCCAGCAGCTTAGACAGCAATAATGAAAAACTGTTTTTT
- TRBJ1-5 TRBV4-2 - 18 CASSQEPSRRQGNQPQHF TGTGCCAGCAGCCAAGAGCCCTCGAGAAGACAGGGCAATCAGCCCCAGCATTTT
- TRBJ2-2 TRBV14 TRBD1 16 CASSRAGTGFPGELFF TGTGCCAGCAGCCGCGCCGGGACAGGGTTCCCCGGGGAGCTGTTTTTT
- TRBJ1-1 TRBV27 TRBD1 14 CASSSRGPYTEAFF TGTGCCAGCAGTTCCAGGGGGCCGTACACTGAAGCTTTCTTT